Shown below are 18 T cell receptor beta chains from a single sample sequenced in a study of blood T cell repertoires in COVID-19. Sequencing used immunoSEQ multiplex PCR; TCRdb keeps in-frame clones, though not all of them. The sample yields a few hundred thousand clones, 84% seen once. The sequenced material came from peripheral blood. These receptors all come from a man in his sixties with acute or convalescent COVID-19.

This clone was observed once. CDR3: CASSHLRGGAVNEQFF. The CDR3 nucleotides read TGCGCCAGCAGCCACTTGCGGGGGGGTGCCGTCAATGAGCAGTTCTTC. This chain links TRBV4-1 with TRBJ2-1; 9 bases are a match to TRBD2. The CDR3 totals 16 residues. Unmatched junction bases numbered 9, after V lost 3 bases and J lost 6 bases. CDR1 is MGHRA and CDR2 is YSYEKL in the germline V gene.

In DNA, the CDR3 is TGTGCCAGCAGCAAGACTAGCGGGAGGGAGACCCAGTACTTC. The encoded protein is CASSKTSGRETQYF. The V and J genes are TRBV7-9 and TRBJ2-5, with 13 bases matching TRBD2. V was pared by 5 bases and J by 5 bases, with 2 bases of the junction left unmatched. The CDR3 runs to 14 residues. The germline CDR1 and CDR2 sequences are SEHNR and FQNEAQ (reference sequence).

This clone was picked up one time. The CDR3 loop is CASSSEGAYEQYF. The CDR3 nucleotides are TGTGCCAGCAGTTCTGAGGGGGCCTACGAGCAGTACTTC. The J gene is TRBJ2-7, the V gene TRBV12-3 or TRBV12-4; D is perhaps TRBD1 (6 bases). CDR3 length: 13 amino acids. Trimming pared 4 bases from V and 2 bases from J, leaving 9 bases between.

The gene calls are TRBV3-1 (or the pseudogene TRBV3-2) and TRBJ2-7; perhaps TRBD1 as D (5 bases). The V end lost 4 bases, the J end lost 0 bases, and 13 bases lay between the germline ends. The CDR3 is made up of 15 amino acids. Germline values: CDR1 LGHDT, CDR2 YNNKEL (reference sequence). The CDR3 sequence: CASSPSTESSYEQYF. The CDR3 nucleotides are TGTGCCAGCAGCCCCTCGACAGAAAGCTCCTACGAGCAGTACTTC.

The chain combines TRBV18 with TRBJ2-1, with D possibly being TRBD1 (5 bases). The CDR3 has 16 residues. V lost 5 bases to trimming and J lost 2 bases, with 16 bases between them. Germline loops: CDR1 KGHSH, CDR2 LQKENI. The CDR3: CASSTFDSFPYNEQFF. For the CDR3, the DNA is TGTGCCAGCTCAACATTCGACAGTTTCCCCTACAATGAGCAGTTCTTC.

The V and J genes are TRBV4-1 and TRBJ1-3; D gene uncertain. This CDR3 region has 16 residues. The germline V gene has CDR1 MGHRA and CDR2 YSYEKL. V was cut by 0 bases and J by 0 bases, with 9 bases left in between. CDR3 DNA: TGCGCCAGCAGCCAAGAGGCAGGACTCTCTGGAAACACCATATATTTT. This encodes CASSQEAGLSGNTIYF.

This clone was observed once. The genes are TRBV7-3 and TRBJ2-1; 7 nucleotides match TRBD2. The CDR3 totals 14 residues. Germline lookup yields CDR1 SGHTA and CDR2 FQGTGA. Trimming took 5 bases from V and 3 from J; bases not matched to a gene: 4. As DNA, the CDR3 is TGTGCCAGCAGCATGGGACTATACTACAATGAGCAGTTCTTC. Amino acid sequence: CASSMGLYYNEQFF.

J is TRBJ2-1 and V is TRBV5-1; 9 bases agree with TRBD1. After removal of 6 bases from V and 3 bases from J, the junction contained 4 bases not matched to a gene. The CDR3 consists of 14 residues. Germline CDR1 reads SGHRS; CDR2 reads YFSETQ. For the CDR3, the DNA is TGCGCCAGCAAGGGACAGGGTTTCTACAATGAGCAGTTCTTC. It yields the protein CASKGQGFYNEQFF.

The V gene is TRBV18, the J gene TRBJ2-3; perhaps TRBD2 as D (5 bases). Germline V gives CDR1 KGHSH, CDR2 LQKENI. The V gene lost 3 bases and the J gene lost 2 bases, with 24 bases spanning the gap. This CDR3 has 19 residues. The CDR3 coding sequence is TGTGCCAGCTCACCGGGCCATAGCGCCGCGCAACCCTACACAGATACGCAGTATTTT. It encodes CASSPGHSAAQPYTDTQYF.

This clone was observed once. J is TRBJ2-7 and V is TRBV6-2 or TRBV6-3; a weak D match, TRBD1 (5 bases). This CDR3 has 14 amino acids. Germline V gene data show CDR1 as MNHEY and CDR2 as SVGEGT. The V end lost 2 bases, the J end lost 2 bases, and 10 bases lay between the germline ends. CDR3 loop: CASSYQGGAYEQYF. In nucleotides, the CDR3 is TGTGCCAGCAGTTACCAGGGCGGAGCCTACGAGCAGTACTTC.

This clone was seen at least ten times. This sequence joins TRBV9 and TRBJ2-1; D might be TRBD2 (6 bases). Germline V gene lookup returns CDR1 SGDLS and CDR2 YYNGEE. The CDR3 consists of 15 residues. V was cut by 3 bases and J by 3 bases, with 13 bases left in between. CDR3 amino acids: CASSGRDLIYNEQFF. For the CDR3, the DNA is TGTGCCAGCAGCGGCCGGGACTTGATCTACAATGAGCAGTTCTTC. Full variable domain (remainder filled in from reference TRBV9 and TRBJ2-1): DSGVTQTPKHLITATGQRVTLRCSPRSGDLSVYWYQQSLDQGLQFLIQYYNGEERAKGNILERFSAQQFPDLHSELNLSSLELGDSALYFCASSGRDLIYNEQFFGPGTRLTVL.

This CDR3 is CASSPRGGAYEQFF. In DNA form, the CDR3 reads TGTGCCAGCAGCCCGCGGGGTGGGGCTTATGAGCAGTTCTTC. V gene TRBV7-2 combines with J gene TRBJ2-1; maybe TRBD2 (6 bases). Germline assignment: CDR1 SGHTA and CDR2 FQGNSA. The germline V and J ends were trimmed by 5 bases and 8 bases, with 16 bases remaining between them. The CDR3 length is 14 residues.

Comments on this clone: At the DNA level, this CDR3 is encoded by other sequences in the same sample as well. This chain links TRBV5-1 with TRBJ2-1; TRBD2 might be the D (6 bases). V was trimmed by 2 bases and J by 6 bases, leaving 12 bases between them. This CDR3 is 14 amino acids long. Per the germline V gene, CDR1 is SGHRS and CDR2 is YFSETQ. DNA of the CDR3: TGCGCCAGCAGCTTTGGGCAGGGAGGCAATGAGCAGTTCTTC. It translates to CASSFGQGGNEQFF.

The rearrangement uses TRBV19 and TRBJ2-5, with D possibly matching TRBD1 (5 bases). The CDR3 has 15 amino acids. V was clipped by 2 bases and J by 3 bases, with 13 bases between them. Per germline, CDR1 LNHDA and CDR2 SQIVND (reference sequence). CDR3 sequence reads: CASSISLDRKETQYF. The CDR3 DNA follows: TGTGCCAGTAGTATAAGTTTAGACAGAAAAGAGACCCAGTACTTC.

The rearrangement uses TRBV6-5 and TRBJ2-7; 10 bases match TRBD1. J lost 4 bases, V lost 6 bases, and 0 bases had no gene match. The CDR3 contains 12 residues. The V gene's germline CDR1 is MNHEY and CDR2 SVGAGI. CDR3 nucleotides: TGTGCCAGCAGGGGACAGGGGTACGAGCAGTACTTC. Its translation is CASRGQGYEQYF.

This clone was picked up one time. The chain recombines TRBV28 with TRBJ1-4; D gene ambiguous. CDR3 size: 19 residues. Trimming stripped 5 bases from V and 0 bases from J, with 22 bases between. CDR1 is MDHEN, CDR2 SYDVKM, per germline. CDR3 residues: CASSLPHGRLATTNEKLFF. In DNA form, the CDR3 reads TGTGCCAGCAGTCTACCCCACGGGAGGTTGGCAACAACTAATGAAAAACTGTTTTTT.

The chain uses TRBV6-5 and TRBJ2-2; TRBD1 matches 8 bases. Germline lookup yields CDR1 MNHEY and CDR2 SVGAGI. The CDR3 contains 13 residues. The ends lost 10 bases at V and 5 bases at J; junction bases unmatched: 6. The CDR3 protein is CAIDRGGTGELFF. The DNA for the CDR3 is TGTGCCATAGACAGGGGTGGGACCGGGGAGCTGTTTTTT.

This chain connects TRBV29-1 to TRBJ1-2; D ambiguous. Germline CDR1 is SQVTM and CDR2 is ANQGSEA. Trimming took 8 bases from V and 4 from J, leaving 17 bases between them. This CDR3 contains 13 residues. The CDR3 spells CSSTDGVGYGYTF. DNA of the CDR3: TGCAGCTCAACGGACGGGGTCGGCTATGGCTACACCTTC.